This is a list of T cell receptor beta chains from one sample in a study of blood T cells in healthy people across ages. Via MiXCR, TCRdb re-called the 5' RACE reads, giving one row per CDR3 protein. The data contain about 1.8 million distinct CDR3 sequences, around 50% of them singletons. The sequencing sample was made of blood. All receptors derive from a woman in her 40s in good health. Each CDR3 is given with its conserved first and last residue. The D gene is left open where the match is weak. Size is stated for part of the rows, as once, few or many counts, or as a class when the clone is expanded.

NA,few,TRBJ2-3,TRBV4-3,CASSQILWPDTQYF,TGCGCCAGCAGCCAAATACTATGGCCAGATACGCAGTATTTT
NA,NA,TRBJ1-2,TRBV7-9,CASSLHGGRVYGYTF,TGTGCCAGCAGCTTACATGGGGGAAGGGTCTATGGCTACACCTTC
NA,NA,TRBJ2-1,TRBV7-3,CASSFPPSTEQFF,TGTGCCAGCAGCTTTCCCCCTAGCACTGAGCAGTTCTTC
NA,NA,TRBJ2-4,TRBV4-3,CASSQDGDIQYF,TGCGCCAGCAGCCAAGATGGGGACATTCAGTACTTC
NA,NA,TRBJ2-7,TRBV20-1,CSAREGQSSYEQYF,TGCAGTGCTAGGGAGGGACAAAGCTCCTACGAGCAGTACTTC
NA,NA,TRBJ2-5,TRBV6-5,CASSYPDGQETQYF,TGTGCCAGCAGTTATCCGGACGGACAAGAGACCCAGTACTTC
TRBD2,NA,TRBJ2-1,TRBV2,CASYTAGQSYNEQFF,TGTGCCAGCTATACAGCGGGGCAGTCCTACAATGAGCAGTTCTTC
TRBD1,few,TRBJ1-2,TRBV4-1,CASSQDTSGTGWIYGYTF,TGCGCCAGCAGCCAAGATACGTCCGGGACAGGGTGGATCTATGGCTACACCTTC
NA,few,TRBJ2-1,TRBV5-6,CASSWSTAYNEQFF,TGTGCCAGCAGCTGGTCAACAGCCTACAATGAGCAGTTCTTC
NA,NA,TRBJ1-6,TRBV7-2,CASSPRGIITPLHF,TGTGCCAGCAGCCCCCGGGGCATTATAACACCCCTCCACTTT
NA,few,TRBJ2-1,TRBV18,CASSPPMGHNEQFF,TGTGCCAGCTCACCACCCATGGGACACAATGAGCAGTTCTTC
NA,NA,TRBJ1-2,TRBV25-1,CASVNTGGSGYTF,TGTGCCAGCGTCAATACGGGGGGCTCTGGCTACACCTTC
NA,NA,TRBJ2-7,TRBV6-1,CASSEIRSSYEQYF,TGTGCCAGCAGTGAAATCCGGAGCTCCTACGAGCAGTACTTC
NA,NA,TRBJ2-2,TRBV4-3,CASSQDNGRELFF,TGCGCCAGCAGCCAAGATAATGGCCGGGAGCTGTTTTTT
TRBD1,NA,TRBJ2-2,TRBV24-1,CATSDPPTGLTGELFF,TGTGCCACCAGTGACCCTCCGACAGGGCTTACCGGGGAGCTGTTTTTT
TRBD1,NA,TRBJ2-7,TRBV27,CASSPGTGKISYEQYF,TGTGCCAGCAGTCCCGGGACAGGGAAAATCTCCTACGAGCAGTACTTC
TRBD1,few,TRBJ2-7,TRBV5-1,CASSEQPSRQGMGAYEQYF,TGCGCCAGCAGCGAACAACCCTCCCGACAGGGCATGGGGGCCTACGAGCAGTACTTC
NA,NA,TRBJ2-1,TRBV9,CASSVSTPRDEQFF,TGTGCCAGCAGCGTAAGTACCCCGAGGGATGAGCAGTTCTTC
NA,NA,TRBJ2-5,TRBV11-1,CASSNQGGAKTQYF,TGTGCCAGCAGCAATCAGGGGGGCGCGAAGACCCAGTACTTC
TRBD1,NA,TRBJ1-2,TRBV20-1,CSAPKPGTDDGYTF,TGCAGTGCTCCCAAGCCTGGGACAGACGATGGCTACACCTTC
TRBD2,NA,TRBJ2-1,TRBV28,CTSTPGLAYNEQFF,TGTACCAGCACCCCGGGACTAGCTTACAATGAGCAGTTCTTC
NA,few,TRBJ1-2,TRBV20-1,CSARRPGVGYTF,TGCAGTGCTAGAAGGCCGGGGGTCGGCTACACCTTC
NA,NA,TRBJ2-3,TRBV5-1,CASSLVRGVSSSTDTQYF,TGCGCCAGCAGCTTGGTACGAGGCGTGTCCTCTAGCACAGATACGCAGTATTTT
NA,once,TRBJ1-1,TRBV6-1,CASSPSTGYGEAFF,TGTGCCAGCAGTCCGAGTACAGGGTACGGTGAAGCTTTCTTT
TRBD2,NA,TRBJ2-5,TRBV6-2/TRBV6-3,CASSTTGTSGETQYF,TGTGCCAGCAGCACAACCGGTACTAGCGGGGAGACCCAGTACTTC
TRBD1,few,TRBJ2-6,TRBV9,CASSVFPGTGWSGANVLTF,TGTGCCAGCAGCGTATTCCCCGGGACAGGGTGGTCTGGGGCCAACGTCCTGACTTTC
NA,NA,TRBJ2-4,TRBV7-9,CASSRLGQENIQYF,TGTGCCAGCAGCCGACTGGGGCAGGAAAACATTCAGTACTTC
NA,NA,TRBJ2-3,TRBV11-2,CASSQISTDTQYF,TGTGCCAGCAGCCAAATCAGCACAGATACGCAGTATTTT
NA,once,TRBJ2-3,TRBV19,CASSILLRRTSTDTQYF,TGTGCCAGTAGTATATTGCTACGGAGGACTAGCACAGATACGCAGTATTTT
NA,NA,TRBJ2-1,TRBV28,CASSTQGRSYNEQFF,TGTGCCAGCAGCACACAGGGACGCTCCTACAATGAGCAGTTCTTC
NA,few,TRBJ2-1,TRBV27,CASWAGLYNEQFF,TGTGCCAGCTGGGCGGGGCTTTACAATGAGCAGTTCTTC
NA,few,TRBJ2-1,TRBV6-1,CASSLPTSQRSSYNEQFF,TGTGCCAGCAGCCTCCCTACGTCTCAGCGTAGCTCCTACAATGAGCAGTTCTTC
TRBD1,NA,TRBJ2-1,TRBV12-3/TRBV12-4,CASSLMQGVGSNEQFF,TGTGCCAGCAGTTTAATGCAGGGGGTCGGATCGAATGAGCAGTTCTTC
TRBD1,NA,TRBJ2-1,TRBV4-3,CASSQDRDSEYDEQFF,TGCGCCAGCAGCCAAGACCGGGACAGCGAATACGATGAGCAGTTCTTC
NA,NA,TRBJ1-5,TRBV12-3/TRBV12-4,CASSQSQGSSQPQHF,TGTGCCAGCAGTCAGTCTCAAGGATCTAGTCAGCCCCAGCATTTT